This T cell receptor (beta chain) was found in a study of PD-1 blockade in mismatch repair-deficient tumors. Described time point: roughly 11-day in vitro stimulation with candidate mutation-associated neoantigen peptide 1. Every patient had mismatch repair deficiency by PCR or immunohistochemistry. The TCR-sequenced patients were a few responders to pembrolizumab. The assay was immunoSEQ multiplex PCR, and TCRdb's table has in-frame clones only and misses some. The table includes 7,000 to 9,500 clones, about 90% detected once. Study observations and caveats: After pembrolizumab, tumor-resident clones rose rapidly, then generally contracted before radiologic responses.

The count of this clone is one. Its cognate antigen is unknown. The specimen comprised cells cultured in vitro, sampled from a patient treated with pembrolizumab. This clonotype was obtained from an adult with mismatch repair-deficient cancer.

In DNA form, the CDR3 reads TGCGCCAGCAGCCAGGTCCCGGGACAGGGTATGTACGAGCAGTACTTC. Protein product: CASSQVPGQGMYEQYF. The chain carries TRBV4-1 and TRBJ2-7; 9 bases are shared with TRBD1. The germline gives CDR1 MGHRA, CDR2 YSYEKL. This CDR3 has 16 amino acids. Trimming at V came to 3 bases and at J to 4 bases, leaving 10 bases not matched to a gene.